The TCR beta chain described here comes from a study of regulatory T cells in long-lasting Graves disease. Construction of the TCR beta libraries employed iRepertoire HTBI primers in conjunction with Arm-PCR of CDR3 regions. In TCRdb, the multiplex PCR reads were re-called with MiXCR into one record per CDR3 protein. The sample records a few hundred thousand distinct CDR3 sequences, around 20% being singletons. Overall study results and limits: Persistent cases of Graves' showed reduced TCR diversity relative to newly diagnosed patients. Accuracy might have suffered from few samples.

This clonotype was seen at least ten times. Its antigen is still unknown. Time point: persistent/refractory GD, antithyroid drugs over 5 years with positive TRAb. The TCR library was prepared using RNA isolated from PBMCs. The TCR originated in a female donor with Graves disease. The sample was peripheral blood mononuclear cells (PBMCs), taken when the disease was refractory, from a patient treated with antithyroid drugs.

In nucleotides, the CDR3 is TGTGCCAGCAGCCAGAACCGACAGGTTGGTCAGCCCCAGCATTTT. It codes for CASSQNRQVGQPQHF. This rearrangement joins TRBV3-1 to TRBJ1-5; maybe TRBD1 (6 bases). V dropped 3 bases and J dropped 6 bases, with 15 bases sitting between them. The CDR3 extends over 15 amino acids. Germline CDR1 and CDR2: LGHDT and YNNKEL (reference sequence).